There are a few counts of the clone carrying this T cell receptor (beta chain). Trimming at V came to 5 bases and at J to 2 bases, leaving 6 bases not matched to a gene. This CDR3 is built from 14 residues. CDR1 and CDR2 from the germline V gene are SQVTM and ANQGSEA. This sample was included in a study of blood T cell repertoires in COVID-19. Sequencing was performed with immunoSEQ multiplex PCR; in TCRdb, only in-frame clones are kept and a portion is missing. The sample holds about 500,000 clones, approximately 88% seen once. The receptor was derived from a woman aged 45-65 years with COVID-19, enrolled during active disease. Sequences were obtained from peripheral blood. The chain links TRBV29-1 to TRBJ1-5, with 7 bases matching TRBD1. Here the CDR3 reads CSVREGAGNQPQHF. The CDR3 DNA is TGCAGCGTTCGTGAGGGGGCAGGCAATCAGCCCCAGCATTTT. Full variable domain (outside the CDR3, taken from reference TRBV29-1 and TRBJ1-5): SAVISQKPSRDICQRGTSLTIQCQVDSQVTMMFWYRQQPGQSLTLIATANQGSEATYESGFVIDKFPISRPNLTFSTLTVSNMSPEDSSIYLCSVREGAGNQPQHFGDGTRLSIL.